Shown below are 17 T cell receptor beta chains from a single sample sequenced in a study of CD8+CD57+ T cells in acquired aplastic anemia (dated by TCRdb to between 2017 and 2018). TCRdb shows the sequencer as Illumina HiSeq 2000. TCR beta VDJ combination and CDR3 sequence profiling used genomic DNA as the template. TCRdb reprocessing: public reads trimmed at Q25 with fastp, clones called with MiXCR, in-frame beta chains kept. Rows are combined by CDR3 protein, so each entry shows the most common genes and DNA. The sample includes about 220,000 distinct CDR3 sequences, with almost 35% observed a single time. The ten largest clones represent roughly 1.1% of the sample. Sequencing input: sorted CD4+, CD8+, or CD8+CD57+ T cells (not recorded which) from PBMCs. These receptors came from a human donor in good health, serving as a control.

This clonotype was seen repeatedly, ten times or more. CDR3 coding DNA: TGCAGTGCTATTAAGACGGTTAACTATGGCTACACCTTC. Encoded protein: CSAIKTVNYGYTF. V and J are TRBV20-1 and TRBJ1-2; D is unclear. Germline assignment: CDR1 DFQATT and CDR2 SNEGSKA (reference sequence). The V end lost 4 bases, the J end lost 1 base, and 10 bases lay between the germline ends. The CDR3 has 13 residues.

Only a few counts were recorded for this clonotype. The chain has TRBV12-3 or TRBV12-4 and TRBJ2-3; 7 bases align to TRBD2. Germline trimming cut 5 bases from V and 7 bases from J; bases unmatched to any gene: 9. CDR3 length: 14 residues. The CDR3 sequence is CASSDLAVPHTQYF. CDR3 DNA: TGTGCCAGCAGTGACCTAGCGGTCCCACATACGCAGTATTTT.

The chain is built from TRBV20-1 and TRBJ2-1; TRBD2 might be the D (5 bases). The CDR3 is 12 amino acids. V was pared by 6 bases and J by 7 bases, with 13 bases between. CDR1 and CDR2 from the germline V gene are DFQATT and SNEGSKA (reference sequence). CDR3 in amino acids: CSASGLWNEQFF. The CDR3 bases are TGCAGTGCCAGCGGACTTTGGAATGAGCAGTTCTTC.

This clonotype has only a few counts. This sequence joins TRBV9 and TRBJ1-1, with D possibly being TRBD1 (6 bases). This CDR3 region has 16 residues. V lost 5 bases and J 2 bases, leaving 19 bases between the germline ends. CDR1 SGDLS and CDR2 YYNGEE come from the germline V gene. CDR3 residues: CASSFMLGDTNTEAFF. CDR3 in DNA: TGTGCCAGCAGTTTTATGTTGGGGGACACAAACACTGAAGCTTTCTTT.

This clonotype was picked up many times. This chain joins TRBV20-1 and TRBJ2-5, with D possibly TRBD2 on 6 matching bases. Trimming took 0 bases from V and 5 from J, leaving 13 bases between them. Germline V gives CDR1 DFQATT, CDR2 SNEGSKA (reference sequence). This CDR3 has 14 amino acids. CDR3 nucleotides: TGCAGTGCTAGAGATGGGACTTTCGGGGAGACCCAGTACTTC. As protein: CSARDGTFGETQYF.

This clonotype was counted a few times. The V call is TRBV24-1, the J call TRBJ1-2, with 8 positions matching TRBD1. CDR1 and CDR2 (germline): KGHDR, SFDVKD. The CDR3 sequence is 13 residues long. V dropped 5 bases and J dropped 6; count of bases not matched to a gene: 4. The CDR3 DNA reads TGTGCCACCAGTGGTCGGACAGGGAATGGCTACACCTTC. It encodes CATSGRTGNGYTF.

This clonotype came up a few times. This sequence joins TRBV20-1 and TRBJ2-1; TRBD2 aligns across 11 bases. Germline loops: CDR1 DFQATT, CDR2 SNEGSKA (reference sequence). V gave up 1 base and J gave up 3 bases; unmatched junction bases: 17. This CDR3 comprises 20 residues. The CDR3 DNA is TGCAGTGCTAGAGTCTGGGGGGGACTAGCGGCGGGTGCGAACTACAATGAGCAGTTCTTC. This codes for CSARVWGGLAAGANYNEQFF.

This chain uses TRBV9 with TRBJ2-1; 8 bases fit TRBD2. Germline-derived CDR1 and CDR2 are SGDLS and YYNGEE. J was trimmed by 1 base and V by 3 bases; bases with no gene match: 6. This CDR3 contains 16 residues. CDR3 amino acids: CASSAQRGRSYNEQFF. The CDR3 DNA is TGTGCCAGCAGCGCCCAGCGGGGGAGATCCTACAATGAGCAGTTCTTC.

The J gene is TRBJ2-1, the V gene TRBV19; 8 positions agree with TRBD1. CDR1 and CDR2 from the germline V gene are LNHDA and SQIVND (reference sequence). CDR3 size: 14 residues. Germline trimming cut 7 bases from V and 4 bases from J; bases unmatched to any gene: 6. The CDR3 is CASNGQGLYNEQFF. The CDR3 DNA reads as TGTGCCAGTAACGGACAGGGACTGTACAATGAGCAGTTCTTC.

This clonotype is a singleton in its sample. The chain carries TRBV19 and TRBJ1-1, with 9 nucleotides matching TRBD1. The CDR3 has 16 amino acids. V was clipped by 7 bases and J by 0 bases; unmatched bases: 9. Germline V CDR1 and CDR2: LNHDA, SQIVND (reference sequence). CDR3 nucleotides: TGTGCCAGTACTAACAGGGGGCTTTCATTGAACACTGAAGCTTTCTTT. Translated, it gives CASTNRGLSLNTEAFF.

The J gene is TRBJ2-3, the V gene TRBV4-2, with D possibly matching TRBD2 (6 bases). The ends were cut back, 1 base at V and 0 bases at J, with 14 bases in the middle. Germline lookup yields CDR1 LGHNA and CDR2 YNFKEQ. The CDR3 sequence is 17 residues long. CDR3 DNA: TGTGCCAGCAGCCAAGGGTTGGCTAGCGCAAGCACAGATACGCAGTATTTT. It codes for CASSQGLASASTDTQYF.

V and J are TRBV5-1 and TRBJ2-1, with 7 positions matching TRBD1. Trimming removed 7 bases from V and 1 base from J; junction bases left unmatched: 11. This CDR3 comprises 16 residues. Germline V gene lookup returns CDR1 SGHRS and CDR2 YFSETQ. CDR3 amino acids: CASGTEPFYSYNEQFF. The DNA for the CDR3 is TGCGCCAGCGGGACAGAACCATTTTATTCCTACAATGAGCAGTTCTTC.

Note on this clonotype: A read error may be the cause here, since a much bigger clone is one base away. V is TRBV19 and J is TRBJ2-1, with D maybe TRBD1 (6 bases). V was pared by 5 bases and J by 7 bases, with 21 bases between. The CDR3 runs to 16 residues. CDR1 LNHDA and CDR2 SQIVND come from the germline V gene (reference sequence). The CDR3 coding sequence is TGTGCCAGTAGTTTAGGCAGGGGAAATATCGTAAATGAGCAGTTCTTC. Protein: CASSLGRGNIVNEQFF.

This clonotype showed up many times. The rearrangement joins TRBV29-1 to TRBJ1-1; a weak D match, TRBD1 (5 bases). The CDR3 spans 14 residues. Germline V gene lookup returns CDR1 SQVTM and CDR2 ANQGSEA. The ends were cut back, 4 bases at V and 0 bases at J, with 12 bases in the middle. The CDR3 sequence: CSVVRQSMNTEAFF. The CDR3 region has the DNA TGCAGCGTTGTAAGACAGTCGATGAACACTGAAGCTTTCTTT.

The CDR3: CASSLVLGRQNTEAFF. The CDR3 DNA is TGTGCCAGCAGCTTAGTCCTAGGGAGACAGAACACTGAAGCTTTCTTT. V usage is TRBV7-3 and J usage is TRBJ1-1, with unresolved D. The V end lost 2 bases, the J end lost 1 base, and 14 bases lay between the germline ends. Germline V gene sequence: CDR1 SGHTA, CDR2 FQGTGA. The CDR3 has 16 residues.

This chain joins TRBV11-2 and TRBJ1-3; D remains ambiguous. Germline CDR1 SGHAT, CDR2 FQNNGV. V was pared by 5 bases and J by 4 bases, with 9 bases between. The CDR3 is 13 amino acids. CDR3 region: CASSPSLGNTIYF. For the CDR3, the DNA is TGTGCCAGCAGCCCTTCTTTGGGAAACACCATATATTTT.

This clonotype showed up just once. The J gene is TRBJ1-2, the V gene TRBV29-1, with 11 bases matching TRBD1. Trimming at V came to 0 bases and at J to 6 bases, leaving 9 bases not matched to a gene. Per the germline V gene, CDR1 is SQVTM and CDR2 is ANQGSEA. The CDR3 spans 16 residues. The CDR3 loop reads CSVEDRPGQGENGYTF. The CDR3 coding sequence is TGCAGCGTTGAAGACCGTCCGGGACAGGGGGAGAATGGCTACACCTTC.